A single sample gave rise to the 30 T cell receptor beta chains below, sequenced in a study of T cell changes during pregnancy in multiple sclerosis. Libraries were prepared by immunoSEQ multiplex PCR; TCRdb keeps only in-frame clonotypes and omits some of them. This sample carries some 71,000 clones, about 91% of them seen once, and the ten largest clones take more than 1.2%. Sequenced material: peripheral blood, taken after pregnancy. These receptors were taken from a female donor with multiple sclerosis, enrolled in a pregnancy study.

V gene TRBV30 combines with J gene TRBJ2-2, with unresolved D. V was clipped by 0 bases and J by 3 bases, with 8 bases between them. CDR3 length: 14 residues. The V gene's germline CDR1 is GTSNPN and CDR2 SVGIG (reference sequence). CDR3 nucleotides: TGTGCCTGGAGTGTTATGGCCCACACCGGGGAGCTGTTTTTT. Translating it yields CAWSVMAHTGELFF.

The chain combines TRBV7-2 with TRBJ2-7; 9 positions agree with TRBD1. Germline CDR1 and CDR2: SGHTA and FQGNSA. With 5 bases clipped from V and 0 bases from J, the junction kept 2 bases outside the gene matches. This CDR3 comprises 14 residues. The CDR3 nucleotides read TGTGCCAGCAGCGGACAGGGGATCTCCTACGAGCAGTACTTC. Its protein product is CASSGQGISYEQYF.

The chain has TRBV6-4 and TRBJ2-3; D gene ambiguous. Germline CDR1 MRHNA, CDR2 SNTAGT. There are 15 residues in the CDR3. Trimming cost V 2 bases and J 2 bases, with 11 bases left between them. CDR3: CASSDHRSPTDTQYF. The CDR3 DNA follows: TGTGCCAGCAGTGACCACAGATCCCCCACAGATACGCAGTATTTT.

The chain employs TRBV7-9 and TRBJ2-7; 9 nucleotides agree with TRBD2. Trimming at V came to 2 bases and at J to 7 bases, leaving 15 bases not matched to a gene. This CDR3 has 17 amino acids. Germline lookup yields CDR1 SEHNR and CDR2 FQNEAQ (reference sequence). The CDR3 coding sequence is TGTGCCAGCAGCTTAAAGCTTTCTAGCGGGAAAGGGGGTGAGCAGTACTTC. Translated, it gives CASSLKLSSGKGGEQYF.

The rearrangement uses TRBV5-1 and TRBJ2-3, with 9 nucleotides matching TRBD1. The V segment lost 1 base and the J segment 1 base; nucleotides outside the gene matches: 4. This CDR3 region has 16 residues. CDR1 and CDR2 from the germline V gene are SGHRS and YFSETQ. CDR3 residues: CASSLTGGAGTDTQYF. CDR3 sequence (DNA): TGCGCCAGCAGCTTGACAGGGGGCGCCGGCACAGATACGCAGTATTTT.

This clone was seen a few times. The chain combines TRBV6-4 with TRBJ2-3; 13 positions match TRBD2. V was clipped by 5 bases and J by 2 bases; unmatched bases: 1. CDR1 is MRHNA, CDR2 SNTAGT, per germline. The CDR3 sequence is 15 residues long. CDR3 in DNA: TGTGCCAGCAGTACTAGCGGGAGGGCCACAGATACGCAGTATTTT. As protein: CASSTSGRATDTQYF.

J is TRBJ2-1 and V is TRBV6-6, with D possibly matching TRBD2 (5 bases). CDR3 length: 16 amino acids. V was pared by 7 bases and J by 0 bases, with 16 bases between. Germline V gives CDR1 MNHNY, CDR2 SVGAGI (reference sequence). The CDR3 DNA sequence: TGTGCCAGCACCAAGGGCGGACTGCACTCCTACAATGAGCAGTTCTTC. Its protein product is CASTKGGLHSYNEQFF.

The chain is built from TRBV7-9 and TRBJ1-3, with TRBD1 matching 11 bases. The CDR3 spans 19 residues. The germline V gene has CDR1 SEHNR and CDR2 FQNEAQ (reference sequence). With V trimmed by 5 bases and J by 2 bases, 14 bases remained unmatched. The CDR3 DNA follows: TGTGCCAGCAGCCTACCGGACAGGGGGCTTGGCGGAGCTGGAAACACCATATATTTT. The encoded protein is CASSLPDRGLGGAGNTIYF. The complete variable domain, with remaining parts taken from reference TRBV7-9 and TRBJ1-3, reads DTGVSQNPRHKITKRGQNVTFRCDPISEHNRLYWYRQTLGQGPEFLTYFQNEAQLEKSRLLSDRFSAERPKGSFSTLEIQRTEQGDSAMYLCASSLPDRGLGGAGNTIYFGEGSWLTVV.

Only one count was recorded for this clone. The CDR3 region is CASSLVGSGNEQFF. The CDR3 DNA reads as TGCGCCAGCAGCTTGGTTGGTAGCGGGAATGAGCAGTTCTTC. The chain is built from TRBV5-1 and TRBJ2-1, with 7 bases aligning to TRBD2. Germline CDR1 and CDR2: SGHRS and YFSETQ. With 0 bases clipped from V and 7 bases from J, the junction kept 4 bases outside the gene matches. This CDR3 contains 14 residues.

The CDR3, as DNA: TGTGCCAGCAGTGGGGGACGACTAGCGGGAGGGAATGAGCAGTTCTTC. Its translation is CASSGGRLAGGNEQFF. The gene calls are TRBV27 and TRBJ2-1; 14 bases are shared with TRBD2. V was clipped by 5 bases and J by 7 bases; unmatched bases: 7. Germline V gene data show CDR1 as MNHEY and CDR2 as SMNVEV (reference sequence). The CDR3 has 16 residues.

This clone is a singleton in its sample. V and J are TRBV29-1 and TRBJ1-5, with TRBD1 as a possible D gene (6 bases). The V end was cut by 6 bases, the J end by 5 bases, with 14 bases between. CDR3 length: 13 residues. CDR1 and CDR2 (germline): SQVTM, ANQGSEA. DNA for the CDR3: TGCAGCGTCTCCTGGGACACTTATCAGCCCCAGCATTTT. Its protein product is CSVSWDTYQPQHF.

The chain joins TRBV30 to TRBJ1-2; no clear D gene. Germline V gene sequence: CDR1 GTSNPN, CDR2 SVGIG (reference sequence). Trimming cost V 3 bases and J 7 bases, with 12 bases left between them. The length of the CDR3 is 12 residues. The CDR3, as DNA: TGTGCCTGGAGCCTCGGGGATGGTGGCTACACCTTC. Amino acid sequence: CAWSLGDGGYTF.

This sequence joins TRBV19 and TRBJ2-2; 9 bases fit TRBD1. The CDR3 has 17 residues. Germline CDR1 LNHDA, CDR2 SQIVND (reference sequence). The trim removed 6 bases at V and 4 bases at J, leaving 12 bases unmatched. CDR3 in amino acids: CASSGTGHRAFTGELFF. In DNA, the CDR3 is TGTGCCAGTAGCGGGACAGGGCATCGTGCCTTCACCGGGGAGCTGTTTTTT.

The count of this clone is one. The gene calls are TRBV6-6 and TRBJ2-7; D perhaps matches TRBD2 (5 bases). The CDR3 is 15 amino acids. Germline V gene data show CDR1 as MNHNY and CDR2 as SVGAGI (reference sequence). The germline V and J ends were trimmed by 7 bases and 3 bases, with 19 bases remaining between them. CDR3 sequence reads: CASTGRRSAYYEQYF. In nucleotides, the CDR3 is TGTGCCAGCACGGGTCGGCGTAGCGCCTACTACGAGCAGTACTTC.

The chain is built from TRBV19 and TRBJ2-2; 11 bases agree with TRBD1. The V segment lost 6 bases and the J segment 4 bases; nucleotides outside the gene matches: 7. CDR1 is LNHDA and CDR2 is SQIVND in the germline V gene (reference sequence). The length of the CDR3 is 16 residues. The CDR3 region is CASSQGTGGATGELFF. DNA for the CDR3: TGTGCCAGTAGCCAAGGGACAGGGGGGGCCACCGGGGAGCTGTTTTTT.

The CDR3 coding sequence is TGCGCCAGCAGCCAAAACAGGGGGTTCTACGAGCAGTACTTC. Its protein is CASSQNRGFYEQYF. The chain links TRBV4-1 to TRBJ2-7; 8 bases are a match to TRBD1. With 2 bases clipped from V and 3 bases from J, the junction kept 3 bases outside the gene matches. Germline CDR1 reads MGHRA; CDR2 reads YSYEKL. There are 14 residues in the CDR3.

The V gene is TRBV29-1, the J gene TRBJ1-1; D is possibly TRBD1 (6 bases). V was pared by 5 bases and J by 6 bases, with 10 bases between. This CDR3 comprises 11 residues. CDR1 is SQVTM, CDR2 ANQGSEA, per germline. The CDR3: CSVFRGSEAFF. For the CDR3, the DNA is TGCAGCGTTTTTAGGGGGTCTGAAGCTTTCTTT.

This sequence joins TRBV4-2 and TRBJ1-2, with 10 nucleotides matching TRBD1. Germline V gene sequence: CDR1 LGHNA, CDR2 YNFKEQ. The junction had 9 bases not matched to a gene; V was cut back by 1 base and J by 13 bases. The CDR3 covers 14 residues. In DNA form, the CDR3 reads TGTGCCAGCAGCCAAGGGACAGGGGGTGTTAGTGGCACCTTC. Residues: CASSQGTGGVSGTF.

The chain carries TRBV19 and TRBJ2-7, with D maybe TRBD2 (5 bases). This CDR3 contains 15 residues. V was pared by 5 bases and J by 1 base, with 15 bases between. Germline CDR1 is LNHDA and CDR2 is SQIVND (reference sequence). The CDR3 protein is CASSLSSAGSYEQYF. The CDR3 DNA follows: TGTGCCAGTAGTTTGAGTAGCGCCGGATCCTACGAGCAGTACTTC.

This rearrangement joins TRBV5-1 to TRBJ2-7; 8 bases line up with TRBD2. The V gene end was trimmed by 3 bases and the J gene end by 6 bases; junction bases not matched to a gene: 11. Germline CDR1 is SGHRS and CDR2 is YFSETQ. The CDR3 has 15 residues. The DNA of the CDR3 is TGCGCCAGCAGCTCTGCTTACGGGAGGGACGGCGAGCAGTACTTC. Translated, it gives CASSSAYGRDGEQYF.

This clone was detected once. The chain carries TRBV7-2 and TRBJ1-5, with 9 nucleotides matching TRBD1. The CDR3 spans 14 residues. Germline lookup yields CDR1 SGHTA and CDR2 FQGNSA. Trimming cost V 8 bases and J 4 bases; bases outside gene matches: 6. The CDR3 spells CASLLQGANQPQHF. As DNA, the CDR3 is TGTGCCAGCCTTCTACAGGGGGCGAATCAGCCCCAGCATTTT.

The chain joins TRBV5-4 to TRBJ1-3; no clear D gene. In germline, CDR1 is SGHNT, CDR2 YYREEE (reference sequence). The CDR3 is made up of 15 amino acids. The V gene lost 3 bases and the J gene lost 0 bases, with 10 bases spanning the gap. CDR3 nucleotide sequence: TGTGCCAGCAGCTCGGGAGACTACTCTGGAAACACCATATATTTT. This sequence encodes CASSSGDYSGNTIYF.

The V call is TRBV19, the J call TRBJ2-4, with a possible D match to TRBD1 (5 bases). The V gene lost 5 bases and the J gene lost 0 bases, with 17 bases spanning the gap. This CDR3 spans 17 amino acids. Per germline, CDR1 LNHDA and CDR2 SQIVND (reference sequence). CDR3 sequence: CASSRDGRGLAKNIQYF. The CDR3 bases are TGTGCCAGTAGTCGCGATGGAAGGGGATTAGCCAAAAACATTCAGTACTTC.

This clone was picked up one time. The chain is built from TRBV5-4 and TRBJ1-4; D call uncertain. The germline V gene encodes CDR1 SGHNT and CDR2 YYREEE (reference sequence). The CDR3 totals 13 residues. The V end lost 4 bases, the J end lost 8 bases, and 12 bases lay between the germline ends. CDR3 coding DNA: TGTGCCAGCAGCCAAGGAGGCCGGGAAAAACTGTTTTTT. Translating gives CASSQGGREKLFF.

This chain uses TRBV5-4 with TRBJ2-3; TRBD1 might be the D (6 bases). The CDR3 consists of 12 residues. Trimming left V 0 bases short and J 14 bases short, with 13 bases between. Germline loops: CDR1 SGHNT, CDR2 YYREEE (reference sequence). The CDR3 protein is CASSLEGVKMYF. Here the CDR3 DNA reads TGTGCCAGCAGCTTGGAGGGGGTTAAGATGTATTTT. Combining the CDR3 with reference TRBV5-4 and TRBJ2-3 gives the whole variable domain ETGVTQSPTHLIKTRGQQVTLRCSSQSGHNTVSWYQQALGQGPQFIFQYYREEENGRGNFPPRFSGLQFPNYSSELNVNALELDDSALYLCASSLEGVKMYFGPGTRLTVL.

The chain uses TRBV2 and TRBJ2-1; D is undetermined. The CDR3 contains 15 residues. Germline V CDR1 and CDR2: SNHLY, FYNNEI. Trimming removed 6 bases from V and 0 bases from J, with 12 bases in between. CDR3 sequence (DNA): TGTGCCAGCAGACCCAGGATCAGCTCCTACAATGAGCAGTTCTTC. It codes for CASRPRISSYNEQFF.

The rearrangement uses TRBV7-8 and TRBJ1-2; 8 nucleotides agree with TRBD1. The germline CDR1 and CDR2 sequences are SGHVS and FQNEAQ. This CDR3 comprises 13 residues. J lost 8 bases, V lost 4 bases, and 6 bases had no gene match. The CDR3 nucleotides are TGTGCCAGCAGCTCCTCAGGGGGCGCGGGCTACACCTTC. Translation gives CASSSSGGAGYTF.

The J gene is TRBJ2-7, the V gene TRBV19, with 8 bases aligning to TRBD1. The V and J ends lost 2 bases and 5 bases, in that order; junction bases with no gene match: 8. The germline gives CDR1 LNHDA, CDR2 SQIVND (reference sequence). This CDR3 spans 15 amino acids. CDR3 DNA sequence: TGTGCCAGTAGTATAAGGCAGGGGGCATGGGACGAGCAGTACTTC. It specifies CASSIRQGAWDEQYF.

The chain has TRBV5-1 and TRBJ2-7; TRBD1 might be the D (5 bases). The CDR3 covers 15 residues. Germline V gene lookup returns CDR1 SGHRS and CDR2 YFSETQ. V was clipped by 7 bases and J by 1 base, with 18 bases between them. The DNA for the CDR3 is TGCGCCAGCGCCAAGGTGGCAGGGCTGTCCTACGAGCAGTACTTC. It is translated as CASAKVAGLSYEQYF.

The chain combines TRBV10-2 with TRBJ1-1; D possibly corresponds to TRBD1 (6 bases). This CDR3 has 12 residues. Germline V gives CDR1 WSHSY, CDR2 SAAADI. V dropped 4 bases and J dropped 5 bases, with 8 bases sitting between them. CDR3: CASSGGGTEAFF. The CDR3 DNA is TGCGCCAGCAGTGGAGGGGGAACTGAAGCTTTCTTT.